This passage covers 7 T cell receptor beta chains from one sample sequenced in a study of CD8+CD57+ T cells in acquired aplastic anemia. It was genomic DNA that served as the template for profiling TCR beta VDJ and CDR3. TCRdb ran MiXCR on the reads and lists one entry per CDR3 protein. The sample gives about 200,000 distinct CDR3 sequences, roughly two thirds of which show up once; about 60% is in the top ten. The authors sequenced patients whose flow cytometry had shown CD8+CD57+ cell expansion. What was sequenced was sorted CD4+, CD8+, or CD8+CD57+ T cells (not recorded which) from PBMCs. The receptors come from a human donor with aplastic anemia.

The CDR3 loop is CATSDWGHLNTGELFF. The CDR3 nucleotides read TGTGCCACCAGTGACTGGGGACACCTAAACACCGGGGAGCTGTTTTTT. V and J are TRBV24-1 and TRBJ2-2, with D perhaps TRBD1 (6 bases). Germline V CDR1 and CDR2: KGHDR, SFDVKD. CDR3 length: 16 residues. V lost 4 bases, J lost 2 bases, and 13 bases lay in between.

This chain links TRBV4-1 with TRBJ2-7; 7 nucleotides line up with TRBD2. Losses at the gene ends were 4 bases for V and 4 bases for J; bases not matched to a gene: 1. The germline V gene has CDR1 MGHRA and CDR2 YSYEKL. The CDR3 has 12 residues. CDR3 sequence (DNA): TGCGCCAGCAGCCGGGAGGGGTACGAGCAGTACTTC. Its translation is CASSREGYEQYF.

Concerning this clonotype itself: At one end, the junction sequence differs from germline, possibly due to a read error. V gene TRBV2 combines with J gene TRBJ1-1; D is unclear. This CDR3 contains 13 residues. In germline, CDR1 is SNHLY, CDR2 FYNNEI. DNA of the CDR3: TGTGCCAGCTGCCCAGAACCGAACACTGAAACTTTCTTT. Amino acids: CASCPEPNTETFF.

The chain combines TRBV6-1 with TRBJ1-2; D perhaps matches TRBD1 (5 bases). The V end lost 7 bases, the J end lost 7 bases, and 25 bases lay between the germline ends. CDR1 is MNHNS, CDR2 SASEGT, per germline. The CDR3 covers 16 residues. In DNA form, the CDR3 reads TGTGCCAGCAAATGGGGACCCGTGACGAGCGAGGGTGGCTACACCTTC. This translates into CASKWGPVTSEGGYTF.

The chain joins TRBV6-6 to TRBJ2-1; 8 bases agree with TRBD1. This CDR3 is built from 13 residues. From germline, CDR1 is MNHNY and CDR2 SVGAGI (reference sequence). The trim removed 7 bases at V and 5 bases at J, leaving 4 bases unmatched. The CDR3 nucleotides read TGTGCCAGCAAGGACAGGGCGAACAATGAGCAGTTCTTC. Protein sequence: CASKDRANNEQFF.

In its sample, this clonotype was seen a few times. A single base separates this from a much larger clone, so it may be a read error. The conserved phenylalanine or tryptophan is not found at the CDR3 terminus, so this likely reflects a read error. V and J are TRBV7-3 and TRBJ2-1, with 12 bases that match TRBD2. Germline V CDR1 and CDR2: SGHTA, FQGTGA. V was clipped by 1 base and J by 8 bases; unmatched bases: 6. The CDR3 extends over 16 amino acids. The CDR3 loop reads CASSLMTSGGSDEQFS. DNA of the CDR3: TGTGCCAGCAGCTTAATGACTAGCGGGGGATCGGATGAGCAGTTCTCC.

This chain uses TRBV20-1 with TRBJ1-6; a weak D match, TRBD1 (6 bases). Trimming left V 2 bases short and J 4 bases short, with 6 bases between. The CDR3 totals 13 residues. From germline, CDR1 is DFQATT and CDR2 SNEGSKA (reference sequence). For the CDR3, the DNA is TGCAGTGCTAGACAGGGGTATAATTCACCCCTCCACTTT. Encoded protein: CSARQGYNSPLHF.